This T cell receptor (beta chain) was captured in a study of cytomegalovirus exposure and HLA in healthy donors. Study-wide results and caveats: According to an earlier analysis, most TCR beta V segments yielded productive rearrangements about 90% or about 30% of the time. Relative to equally common others, HLA-associated TCR beta chains showed greater clonal expansion in a later analysis.

The PCR ran on 60 Vbeta and 13 Jbeta primers. Here immunoSEQ multiplex PCR was the method, and the copy in TCRdb shows in-frame clones only, minus some. The sample consists of over 150,000 clones, about 77% of them appearing once. Healthy bone marrow donors made up the donors. V gave up 0 bases and J gave up 3 bases; unmatched junction bases: 0. Germline CDR1 SGHRS, CDR2 YFSETQ. This CDR3 spans 14 amino acids. Comments on this clone: Antigen unknown.

This chain uses TRBV5-1 with TRBJ2-1, with 7 nucleotides matching TRBD1. The sequencing input was PBMCs. This clonotype was sampled from a male donor in good health and CMV-seropositive. CDR3 coding DNA: TGCGCCAGCAGCTTGGGGGACAGCTACAATGAGCAGTTCTTC. Translating gives CASSLGDSYNEQFF.